Each of the 18 T cell receptor beta chains below was sequenced from the same sample in a study of blood T cell repertoires in COVID-19. This table comes from immunoSEQ multiplex PCR, and its TCRdb copy is limited to in-frame clones, with some not included. The sample lists approximately 300,000 clones; approximately 90% were seen once. The specimen sequenced was peripheral blood. The receptors here all came from a man aged 18 to 30 with active or convalescent COVID-19.

This chain links TRBV28 with TRBJ2-1, with 8 bases identical to TRBD1. Germline CDR1 reads MDHEN; CDR2 reads SYDVKM. Trimming removed 5 bases from V and 2 bases from J; junction bases left unmatched: 8. The CDR3 consists of 16 residues. Here the CDR3 DNA reads TGTGCCAGCAGTCCAGCGACAGGGGCGCCCTACAATGAGCAGTTCTTC. This sequence encodes CASSPATGAPYNEQFF. Full variable domain (outside the CDR3, taken from reference TRBV28 and TRBJ2-1): DVKVTQSSRYLVKRTGEKVFLECVQDMDHENMFWYRQDPGLGLRLIYFSYDVKMKEKGDIPEGYSVSREKKERFSLILESASTNQTSMYLCASSPATGAPYNEQFFGPGTRLTVL.

The chain joins TRBV18 to TRBJ1-1; 8 nucleotides align to TRBD1. The germline CDR1 and CDR2 sequences are KGHSH and LQKENI. With 4 bases clipped from V and 1 base from J, the junction kept 2 bases outside the gene matches. The CDR3 has 14 amino acids. This CDR3 is CASSQQGENTEAFF. The DNA of the CDR3 is TGTGCCAGCTCACAACAGGGGGAGAACACTGAAGCTTTCTTT.

The chain joins TRBV14 to TRBJ2-7; D not resolved. This CDR3 has 14 residues. Germline-derived CDR1 and CDR2 are SGHDN and FVKESK. The ends were cut back, 1 base at V and 3 bases at J, with 10 bases in the middle. CDR3 region: CASSQGGYIYEQYF. CDR3 sequence (DNA): TGTGCCAGCAGCCAAGGAGGTTACATCTACGAGCAGTACTTC.

This clone was observed a handful of times. This chain uses TRBV18 with TRBJ2-5, with a weak D call TRBD2 (6 bases). The CDR3 runs 14 residues. The ends were cut back, 3 bases at V and 3 bases at J, with 11 bases in the middle. Germline loops: CDR1 KGHSH, CDR2 LQKENI. CDR3 bases: TGTGCCAGCTCACCCCGGGGGAATGAAGAGACCCAGTACTTC. It specifies CASSPRGNEETQYF.

The V call is TRBV4-2, the J call TRBJ1-1; D unresolved. CDR1 is LGHNA, CDR2 YNFKEQ, per germline. V was trimmed by 2 bases and J by 7 bases, leaving 8 bases between them. The CDR3 covers 12 residues. CDR3 coding DNA: TGTGCCAGCAGCCAACTCGGTGGTGAAGCTTTCTTT. Translated: CASSQLGGEAFF.

This clone was detected only once. This chain uses TRBV2 with TRBJ2-6, with D uncertain. Germline-derived CDR1 and CDR2 are SNHLY and FYNNEI. This CDR3 is built from 15 residues. V was cut by 4 bases and J by 0 bases, with 7 bases left in between. CDR3 loop: CASSAYYSGANVLTF. The CDR3 bases are TGTGCCAGCAGTGCCTATTACTCTGGGGCCAACGTCCTGACTTTC.

This clone occurred a few times. The chain couples TRBV7-9 to TRBJ1-2, with 8 nucleotides matching TRBD1. CDR1 is SEHNR, CDR2 FQNEAQ, per germline (reference sequence). The V gene end was trimmed by 7 bases and the J gene end by 3 bases; junction bases not matched to a gene: 10. The CDR3 length is 15 residues. CDR3: CASKRGTGVDYGYTF. In DNA form, the CDR3 reads TGTGCCAGCAAGCGAGGGACAGGCGTAGACTATGGCTACACCTTC.

This chain uses TRBV9 with TRBJ2-3; D unclear. Per the germline V gene, CDR1 is SGDLS and CDR2 is YYNGEE. Deletions cut 1 base from V and 0 bases from J, with 6 bases between. This CDR3 is built from 14 residues. The CDR3 bases are TGTGCCAGCAGCGTACTCGCGAGCACAGATACGCAGTATTTT. It codes for CASSVLASTDTQYF.

V gene TRBV9 combines with J gene TRBJ1-1; D call uncertain. Germline V gives CDR1 SGDLS, CDR2 YYNGEE. The CDR3 runs 13 residues. Trimming cost V 0 bases and J 6 bases, with 9 bases left between them. The CDR3 here is CASSVVPSPEAFF. The CDR3 nucleotides read TGTGCCAGCAGCGTAGTCCCGTCCCCTGAAGCTTTCTTT.

The chain links TRBV7-2 to TRBJ2-5, with D possibly being TRBD1 (6 bases). The V end lost 0 bases, the J end lost 4 bases, and 15 bases lay between the germline ends. The germline V gene encodes CDR1 SGHTA and CDR2 FQGNSA. CDR3 length: 16 residues. CDR3 amino acids: CASSLASDRLRETQYF. The CDR3, as DNA: TGTGCCAGCAGCTTAGCCTCCGACAGGCTGAGAGAGACCCAGTACTTC.

The chain combines TRBV6-5 with TRBJ2-7; possible D gene TRBD1, 5 bases. The CDR3 contains 12 residues. CDR1 MNHEY and CDR2 SVGAGI come from the germline V gene. V lost 6 bases, J lost 5 bases, and 11 bases lay in between. The CDR3 sequence is CASSPTANEQYF. As DNA, the CDR3 is TGTGCCAGCAGCCCGACAGCGAACGAGCAGTACTTC.

This chain uses TRBV5-4 with TRBJ2-5; 7 nucleotides line up with TRBD2. CDR1 and CDR2 from the germline V gene are SGHNT and YYREEE (reference sequence). This CDR3 has 14 amino acids. After removal of 4 bases from V and 2 bases from J, the junction contained 5 bases not matched to a gene. CDR3 protein: CASSLRTRQETQYF. Here the CDR3 DNA reads TGTGCCAGCAGCCTTAGGACTAGGCAAGAGACCCAGTACTTC.

This rearrangement joins TRBV7-6 to TRBJ2-5, with 9 positions matching TRBD1. The ends lost 1 base at V and 2 bases at J; junction bases unmatched: 8. Germline lookup yields CDR1 SGHVS and CDR2 FNYEAQ. The CDR3 has 17 amino acids. CDR3 sequence: CASSLGSGQGLQETQYF. The CDR3, as DNA: TGTGCCAGCAGCTTAGGGTCGGGACAGGGTTTACAAGAGACCCAGTACTTC.

In its sample, this clone was seen a few times. The chain carries TRBV4-2 and TRBJ2-3, with 8 bases that match TRBD2. V shed 2 bases, J shed 6 bases, and the junction held 10 bases outside the gene matches. Germline values: CDR1 LGHNA, CDR2 YNFKEQ. This CDR3 comprises 16 residues. CDR3 in amino acids: CASSQILSGNGDTQYF. CDR3 DNA: TGTGCCAGCAGCCAAATACTTAGCGGGAACGGGGATACGCAGTATTTT.

The chain joins TRBV14 to TRBJ2-5, with TRBD2 matching 8 bases. Losses at the gene ends were 6 bases for V and 5 bases for J; bases not matched to a gene: 8. The germline gives CDR1 SGHDN, CDR2 FVKESK. This CDR3 has 14 amino acids. CDR3 sequence (DNA): TGTGCCAGCAGTCGGGGGGGGCCGCGGGAGACCCAGTACTTC. This sequence encodes CASSRGGPRETQYF.

V usage is TRBV5-1 and J usage is TRBJ2-7; 11 bases align to TRBD1. Germline CDR1 reads SGHRS; CDR2 reads YFSETQ. The CDR3 has 15 residues. Germline trimming cut 4 bases from V and 0 bases from J; bases unmatched to any gene: 3. The CDR3 nucleotides read TGCGCCAGCAGCCGCGGGACAGGGGGCTCCTACGAGCAGTACTTC. It specifies CASSRGTGGSYEQYF.

The chain uses TRBV10-1 and TRBJ1-6; TRBD1 aligns across 9 bases. This CDR3 is built from 14 residues. Trimming took 10 bases from V and 10 from J; bases not matched to a gene: 11. Germline CDR1 reads WNHNN; CDR2 reads SYGVQD (reference sequence). CDR3 sequence: CAIQQGASPSPLHF. CDR3 bases: TGCGCCATCCAACAGGGGGCTTCCCCCTCACCCCTCCACTTT.

The chain couples TRBV3-1 (or the pseudogene TRBV3-2) to TRBJ1-4; D remains ambiguous. Germline CDR1 LGHDT, CDR2 YNNKEL (reference sequence). V lost 5 bases and J 5 bases, leaving 6 bases between the germline ends. The CDR3 totals 12 residues. The CDR3 DNA reads as TGTGCCAGCAGCACTACGAATGAAAAACTGTTTTTT. Amino acid sequence: CASSTTNEKLFF.